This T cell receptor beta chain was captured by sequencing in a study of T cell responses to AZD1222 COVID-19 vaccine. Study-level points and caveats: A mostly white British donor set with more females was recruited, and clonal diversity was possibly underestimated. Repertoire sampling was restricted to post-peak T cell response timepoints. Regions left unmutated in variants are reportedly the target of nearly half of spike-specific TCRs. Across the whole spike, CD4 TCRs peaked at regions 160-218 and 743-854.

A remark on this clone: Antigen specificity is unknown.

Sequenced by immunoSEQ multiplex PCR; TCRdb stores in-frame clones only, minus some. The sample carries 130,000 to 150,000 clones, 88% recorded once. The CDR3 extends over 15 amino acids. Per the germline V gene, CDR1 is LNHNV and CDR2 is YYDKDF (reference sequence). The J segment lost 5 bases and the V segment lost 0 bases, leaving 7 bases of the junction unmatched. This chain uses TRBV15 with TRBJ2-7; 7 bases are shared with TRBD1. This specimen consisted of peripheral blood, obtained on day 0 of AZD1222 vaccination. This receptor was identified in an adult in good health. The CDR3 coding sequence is TGTGCCACCAGCAGAGATCACGGACAGGAGGACGAGCAGTACTTC. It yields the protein CATSRDHGQEDEQYF. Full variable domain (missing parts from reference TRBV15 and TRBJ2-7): DAMVIQNPRYQVTQFGKPVTLSCSQTLNHNVMYWYQQKSSQAPKLLFHYYDKDFNNEADTPDNFQSRRPNTSFCFLDIRSPGLGDTAMYLCATSRDHGQEDEQYFGPGTRLTVT.